This TCR beta chain appears in the sequencing data of a study of OX40 agonist ivuxolimab in advanced cancers. Study details: Patients' therapy was ivuxolimab, an antibody that acts as an agonist of OX40 (CD134). Partial responses were seen in three patients, one with hepatocellular carcinoma and two with cutaneous melanoma. Overall study findings and caveats: The expanded peripheral T cells' antigen specificity was not determined.

The CDR3 spans 15 residues. The V gene's germline CDR1 is SNHLY and CDR2 FYNNEI. V was shortened by 6 bases and J by 1 base, with 12 bases between the two germline ends. Sequencing was performed with immunoSEQ multiplex PCR; in TCRdb, only in-frame clones are kept and a portion is missing. The profile shows around 15,000 clones, 80% to 95% of them singletons. Of note for this clone: Its antigen remains unknown.

This TCR derives from an adult with an advanced solid tumor such as melanoma, head and neck, liver or kidney cancer. The genes are TRBV2 and TRBJ1-4, with D perhaps matching TRBD1 (6 bases). The sample was CD4+ or CD8+ T cells sorted from blood, taken in a trial of the OX40 agonist ivuxolimab. The CDR3 loop is CASRRGAVTNEKLFF. DNA for the CDR3: TGTGCCAGCAGGAGGGGGGCAGTAACTAATGAAAAACTGTTTTTT.